The 28 T cell receptor beta chains reported below all come from one sample, sequenced in a study of T cell repertoires in cytomegalovirus infection. TCRdb fed the reads into MiXCR, producing one record per CDR3 protein. Of approximately 550,000 distinct CDR3 sequences listed, 15% to 20% were seen once; the top ten hold around 25%. Material: CD8+ T cells from PBMCs. The receptors come from a human donor in good health (CMV status not recorded). Some clones in this sample may be carry-over from other donors' samples.

This clonotype was seen a few times. The chain uses TRBV2 and TRBJ1-2; D gene uncertain. This CDR3 is built from 15 residues. CDR1 is SNHLY, CDR2 FYNNEI, per germline. Trimming cost V 3 bases and J 5 bases, with 16 bases left between them. The CDR3 here is CASSDAPGAGYGYTF. In DNA, the CDR3 is TGTGCCAGCAGTGATGCCCCGGGTGCGGGGTATGGCTACACCTTC.

This chain joins TRBV28 and TRBJ1-5; 7 bases map to TRBD1. This CDR3 region has 15 residues. J lost 3 bases, V lost 6 bases, and 8 bases had no gene match. CDR1 MDHEN and CDR2 SYDVKM come from the germline V gene. Here the CDR3 DNA reads TGTGCCAGCAGAGAACGACAGGGATTCAATCAGCCCCAGCATTTT. It is translated as CASRERQGFNQPQHF.

The chain links TRBV9 to TRBJ1-5; a weak D match, TRBD1 (5 bases). Trimming shortened V by 3 bases and J by 2 bases, and 9 bases separated the two germline ends. The CDR3 sequence is 14 residues long. The V gene's germline CDR1 is SGDLS and CDR2 YYNGEE. CDR3 in amino acids: CASSAGHRNQPQHF. The CDR3 DNA is TGTGCCAGCAGCGCCGGACACCGCAATCAGCCCCAGCATTTT. Variable domain in full (rest from reference TRBV9 and TRBJ1-5): DSGVTQTPKHLITATGQRVTLRCSPRSGDLSVYWYQQSLDQGLQFLIQYYNGEERAKGNILERFSAQQFPDLHSELNLSSLELGDSALYFCASSAGHRNQPQHFGDGTRLSIL.

This clonotype was counted at least ten times. The J gene is TRBJ2-5, the V gene TRBV7-2, with D possibly matching TRBD1 (5 bases). V lost 7 bases to trimming and J lost 5 bases, with 20 bases between them. The germline gives CDR1 SGHTA, CDR2 FQGNSA. The length of the CDR3 is 15 residues. The CDR3 region is CASTSDGQSSETQYF. CDR3 nucleotide sequence: TGTGCCAGCACCTCGGATGGACAATCTTCCGAGACCCAGTACTTC.

This clonotype came up many times. The J gene is TRBJ2-3, the V gene TRBV7-2, with 8 bases identical to TRBD2. The junction had 6 bases not matched to a gene; V was cut back by 4 bases and J by 0 bases. The CDR3 loop spans 16 amino acids. Germline loops: CDR1 SGHTA, CDR2 FQGNSA. The chain's CDR3 is CASSSSGLESTDTQYF. DNA of the CDR3: TGTGCCAGCAGCTCTAGCGGGTTGGAGAGCACAGATACGCAGTATTTT. The entire variable domain, with the rest obtained from reference TRBV7-2 and TRBJ2-3, is as follows: GAGVSQSPSNKVTEKGKDVELRCDPISGHTALYWYRQSLGQGLEFLIYFQGNSAPDKSGLPSDRFSAERTGGSVSTLTIQRTQQEDSAVYLCASSSSGLESTDTQYFGPGTRLTVL.

This chain uses TRBV27 with TRBJ1-5; 7 bases are a match to TRBD1. The CDR3 loop spans 15 amino acids. From germline, CDR1 is MNHEY and CDR2 SMNVEV (reference sequence). V lost 9 bases to trimming and J lost 15 bases; unmatched junction nucleotides: 23. In DNA, the CDR3 is TGTGCCAGAAGCCAGGGGGTGAATAGCAATCAGCCCACGCATTTT. Protein: CARSQGVNSNQPTHF.

This clonotype was seen a few times. The J gene is TRBJ2-7, the V gene TRBV19; TRBD1 aligns across 7 bases. Trimming took 5 bases from V and 2 from J; bases not matched to a gene: 6. Germline CDR1 is LNHDA and CDR2 is SQIVND (reference sequence). CDR3 length: 14 amino acids. The CDR3 DNA reads as TGTGCCAGTAGTCCTGGACAGGTAACCTACGAGCAGTACTTC. This codes for CASSPGQVTYEQYF.

This clonotype was seen more than once but under ten times. V gene TRBV7-6 combines with J gene TRBJ2-5; D not resolved. V dropped 5 bases and J dropped 4 bases, with 14 bases sitting between them. The CDR3 is 14 amino acids. CDR1 is SGHVS and CDR2 is FNYEAQ in the germline V gene. This CDR3 is CASSPPEGRETQYF. CDR3 nucleotide sequence: TGTGCCAGCAGCCCTCCAGAAGGCCGAGAGACCCAGTACTTC.

This clonotype showed up many times. J is TRBJ2-7 and V is TRBV14, with 10 bases that match TRBD2. The CDR3 runs to 16 residues. The ends lost 1 base at V and 2 bases at J; junction bases unmatched: 5. Germline CDR1 reads SGHDN; CDR2 reads FVKESK. The CDR3 reads CASSQGRTSGTYEQYF. Here the CDR3 DNA reads TGTGCCAGCAGCCAAGGTAGGACTAGCGGAACCTACGAGCAGTACTTC.

This clonotype occurred many times. The J gene is TRBJ2-7, the V gene TRBV27; a weak D match, TRBD2 (5 bases). Trimming took 2 bases from V and 4 from J, leaving 9 bases between them. The CDR3 has 13 amino acids. The V gene's germline CDR1 is MNHEY and CDR2 SMNVEV (reference sequence). DNA for the CDR3: TGTGCCAGCAGTTTAGCGACGGGGTACGAGCAGTACTTC. Translated: CASSLATGYEQYF.

This chain connects TRBV4-1 to TRBJ1-5; D is ambiguous. The CDR3 length is 15 residues. Germline V gene lookup returns CDR1 MGHRA and CDR2 YSYEKL. The ends were cut back, 1 base at V and 0 bases at J, with 7 bases in the middle. CDR3 in amino acids: CASSQVLSSNQPQHF. In nucleotides, the CDR3 is TGCGCCAGCAGCCAAGTTTTAAGTAGCAATCAGCCCCAGCATTTT.

The rearrangement uses TRBV25-1 and TRBJ1-2; perhaps TRBD1 as D (6 bases). CDR3 length equals 11 residues. Trimming removed 8 bases from V and 8 bases from J, with 12 bases in between. Germline V gene data show CDR1 as MGHDK and CDR2 as SYGVNS. The CDR3 loop reads CASRSGVGYTF. The CDR3 coding sequence is TGTGCCAGCCGTTCAGGGGTCGGCTACACCTTC.

This clonotype occurred a few times. The genes are TRBV27 and TRBJ2-7; the match to TRBD1 covers 7 bases. Germline values: CDR1 MNHEY, CDR2 SMNVEV (reference sequence). The CDR3 spans 14 residues. Trimming at V came to 2 bases and at J to 5 bases, leaving 6 bases not matched to a gene. Here the CDR3 DNA reads TGTGCCAGCAGTTTACGGGACAGAACTCACGAGCAGTACTTC. It encodes CASSLRDRTHEQYF.

The chain couples TRBV7-9 to TRBJ1-2, with TRBD1 identical over 9 bases. The trim removed 5 bases at V and 3 bases at J, leaving 13 bases unmatched. Germline V gives CDR1 SEHNR, CDR2 FQNEAQ (reference sequence). This CDR3 contains 17 residues. The CDR3 loop is CASSPRQGENTYYGYTF. The DNA for the CDR3 is TGTGCCAGCAGCCCCCGACAGGGGGAGAACACCTACTATGGCTACACCTTC.

This clonotype was seen repeatedly, ten times or more. The gene calls are TRBV10-3 and TRBJ2-3; 8 nucleotides match TRBD1. Germline assignment: CDR1 ENHRY and CDR2 SYGVKD. The CDR3 loop spans 14 amino acids. The ends lost 8 bases at V and 1 base at J; junction bases unmatched: 5. This CDR3 reads CAIRPGQGTDTQYF. CDR3 sequence (DNA): TGTGCCATCCGGCCGGGACAGGGCACAGATACGCAGTATTTT.

This clonotype was seen repeatedly, ten times or more. This chain uses TRBV7-8 with TRBJ2-1; 9 positions match TRBD2. The CDR3 contains 18 residues. Germline CDR1 is SGHVS and CDR2 is FQNEAQ. The J segment lost 4 bases and the V segment lost 0 bases, leaving 10 bases of the junction unmatched. In DNA, the CDR3 is TGTGCCAGCAGCTTAGCGGGGTGGTCTAGCGGGAAGTACAATGAGCAGTTCTTC. Translation: CASSLAGWSSGKYNEQFF.

This clonotype appeared a few times. The chain is built from TRBV2 and TRBJ1-5; 11 nucleotides align to TRBD1. The ends lost 8 bases at V and 7 bases at J; junction bases unmatched: 4. CDR1 SNHLY and CDR2 FYNNEI come from the germline V gene. CDR3 length: 13 amino acids. The CDR3 loop is CASRTGGRQPQHF. The DNA of the CDR3 is TGTGCCAGCCGGACAGGGGGCAGGCAGCCCCAGCATTTT.

This clonotype was detected only a few times. The rearrangement joins TRBV12-3 or TRBV12-4 to TRBJ1-1; possibly TRBD1 for D (5 bases). Trimming removed 4 bases at V and 0 bases at J, with 15 bases between. The CDR3 is 16 residues long. The CDR3 is CASSSRAGYMNTEAFF. The CDR3 nucleotides read TGTGCCAGCAGTTCCCGGGCAGGGTACATGAACACTGAAGCTTTCTTT.

This clonotype was found many times. The chain is built from TRBV28 and TRBJ2-2, with 7 bases aligning to TRBD1. The CDR3 has 15 amino acids. V was clipped by 5 bases and J by 3 bases; unmatched bases: 6. CDR1 is MDHEN and CDR2 is SYDVKM in the germline V gene. CDR3 sequence reads: CASSIGGSDTGELFF. The CDR3 DNA reads as TGTGCCAGCAGTATAGGGGGCTCGGACACCGGGGAGCTGTTTTTT.

The chain carries TRBV20-1 and TRBJ1-1; TRBD1 might be the D (6 bases). This CDR3 has 12 residues. The V and J ends lost 6 bases and 1 base respectively, with 9 bases between them. Looked up from germline, CDR1 is DFQATT and CDR2 is SNEGSKA (reference sequence). The DNA for the CDR3 is TGCAGTGCCCAGGACAGGAACACTGAAGCTTTCTTT. Its protein product is CSAQDRNTEAFF.

The chain uses TRBV2 and TRBJ2-1; 11 positions agree with TRBD2. After removal of 0 bases from V and 1 base from J, the junction contained 5 bases not matched to a gene. This CDR3 has 18 amino acids. Germline V CDR1 and CDR2: SNHLY, FYNNEI. CDR3 region: CASSEASLAGGSYNEQFF. DNA for the CDR3: TGTGCCAGCAGTGAAGCCTCCCTAGCGGGGGGATCCTACAATGAGCAGTTCTTC. Complete variable domain (other parts from reference TRBV2 and TRBJ2-1): EPEVTQTPSHQVTQMGQEVILRCVPISNHLYFYWYRQILGQKVEFLVSFYNNEISEKSEIFDDQFSVERPDGSNFTLKIRSTKLEDSAMYFCASSEASLAGGSYNEQFFGPGTRLTVL.

This clonotype was detected only a few times. The rearrangement links TRBV9 to TRBJ1-2; 7 bases fit TRBD1. After removal of 4 bases from V and 3 bases from J, the junction contained 9 bases not matched to a gene. This CDR3 region has 15 residues. CDR1 and CDR2 (germline): SGDLS, YYNGEE. The CDR3 coding sequence is TGTGCCAGCAGCTCACCCAGGGGGTTGGACTATGGCTACACCTTC. It yields the protein CASSSPRGLDYGYTF.

The chain couples TRBV4-1 to TRBJ1-1; D ambiguous. The ends were cut back, 4 bases at V and 10 bases at J, with 16 bases in the middle. Germline V lookup: CDR1 MGHRA, CDR2 YSYEKL. CDR3 length: 13 residues. For the CDR3, the DNA is TGCGCCAGCAGCCCCAGAGGATCCGGAGGAGCTTTCTTT. It codes for CASSPRGSGGAFF.

In its sample, this clonotype was seen a few times. The gene calls are TRBV5-4 and TRBJ2-7, with 9 bases fitting TRBD2. V dropped 0 bases and J dropped 7; count of bases not matched to a gene: 11. The CDR3 is 16 residues long. The V gene's germline CDR1 is SGHNT and CDR2 YYREEE (reference sequence). Written as DNA, the CDR3 is TGTGCCAGCAGCTTGGCCAACCTAGCGGGGCCAAAGGAGCAGTACTTC. It translates to CASSLANLAGPKEQYF.

This clonotype has a handful of counts. J is TRBJ1-1 and V is TRBV29-1; no firm D call. Germline V gene lookup returns CDR1 SQVTM and CDR2 ANQGSEA. The CDR3 is 12 residues long. Trimming took off 4 bases at V and 4 bases at J, with 10 bases between the two ends. The chain's CDR3 is CSVALDSTEAFF. CDR3 coding DNA: TGCAGCGTTGCCCTAGATAGCACTGAAGCTTTCTTT.

This clonotype has a handful of counts. The rearrangement uses TRBV19 and TRBJ2-2; no clear D. From germline, CDR1 is LNHDA and CDR2 SQIVND (reference sequence). The CDR3 totals 15 residues. V gave up 1 base and J gave up 3 bases, with 9 bases separating them. The CDR3 DNA reads as TGTGCCAGTAGTATAGTATTGACCTACACCGGGGAGCTGTTTTTT. The encoded protein is CASSIVLTYTGELFF.

This clonotype was observed at least ten times. The rearrangement joins TRBV7-2 to TRBJ1-3; 7 nucleotides match TRBD1. The trim removed 4 bases at V and 8 bases at J, leaving 17 bases unmatched. Germline V gene data show CDR1 as SGHTA and CDR2 as FQGNSA. CDR3 length equals 17 residues. CDR3: CASSSHAGTVAGDTIYF. The CDR3 nucleotides read TGTGCCAGCAGCTCCCATGCCGGGACAGTGGCCGGGGACACCATATATTTT.

This clonotype was counted between two and nine times. The chain carries TRBV29-1 and TRBJ1-3; D is unresolved. Trimming stripped 0 bases from V and 0 bases from J, with 9 bases between. The CDR3 is made up of 15 amino acids. Germline assignment: CDR1 SQVTM and CDR2 ANQGSEA. CDR3: CSVEDYTDSGNTIYF. CDR3 nucleotides: TGCAGCGTTGAAGACTATACAGACTCTGGAAACACCATATATTTT.